Given below is one TCR beta chain in context. What it binds is not known. The CDR3 is made up of 13 amino acids. Trimming shortened V by 6 bases and J by 1 base, and 6 bases separated the two germline ends. CDR1 is MNHEY and CDR2 is SVGAGI in the germline V gene. This sample was included in a study of cytomegalovirus exposure and HLA in healthy donors. Whole-study results and caveats: Certain sequence variants were highly shared and formed a cluster, and this cluster was likely a sequencing artifact. The study labeled 164 TCR beta chains cytomegalovirus-associated. After further analysis at a later stage, 16,951 TCR beta sequences were associated with HLA alleles at 0.05 false discovery rate.

PCR involved 60 Vbeta and 13 Jbeta primers. Per the original methods: Unique TCR beta chains numbered about 79 million in a later analysis, with around 11 million shared. Sequenced by immunoSEQ multiplex PCR; TCRdb stores in-frame clones only, minus some. Clone size and V and J calls were adopted from that table, with D and trimming inferred from the DNA. The sample holds about 140,000 clones, 70% to 75% seen once. The clonotype originates from a human donor in good health. The chain links TRBV6-5 to TRBJ2-2, with D maybe TRBD2 (5 bases). Sample: PBMCs. The CDR3 DNA sequence: TGTGCCAGCAGACGGGGGAACACCGGGGAGCTGTTTTTT. This translates into CASRRGNTGELFF.